This T cell receptor beta chain was obtained from a study of T cells in Graves' hyperthyroidism and ophthalmopathy. The overall study: Initial diagnosis, before any treatment, was when peripheral blood was collected. Findings of the study overall: The model foresaw ophthalmopathy a median around 6 months prior to onset.

This clonotype came up many times. Its antigen is as yet unknown. The PBMCs were sourced from fresh peripheral blood (approximately 9 ml). There were TCR beta CDR3 regions amplified from RNA transcripts. First-round RT-PCR of the TCR CDR3 relied on the HTBI primer set. TCRdb ran MiXCR on the multiplex PCR reads and lists one entry per CDR3 protein. The sample contains some 560,000 distinct CDR3 sequences, 11% to 15% of which appear only once. V shed 3 bases and J 2 bases; nucleotides not matched to a gene: 10. Germline V lookup: CDR1 SEHNR, CDR2 FQNEAQ (reference sequence). The CDR3 consists of 16 residues.

The clonotype comes from a woman between 40 and 55 years old with Graves' hyperthyroidism. Sequenced input: blood. The chain combines TRBV7-9 with TRBJ2-7, with 7 bases matching TRBD2. CDR3 amino acids: CASSLSRDYVTYEQYF. In nucleotides, the CDR3 is TGTGCCAGCAGCTTGAGTCGGGACTATGTCACCTACGAGCAGTACTTC.